These 20 T cell receptor beta chains were all obtained from the same sample, sequenced in a study of shared clonotypes between healthy human individuals. Some clones are missing from TCRdb's copy, which holds only in-frame ones; the method was immunoSEQ multiplex PCR. The sample yields approximately 1.5 million clones, around 98.5% seen once. The specimen was naive CD4+ T cells sorted from blood. As to subset: CD45RA+ positively selected. These receptor sequences come from a man aged 25 to 40 in good health.

The rearrangement uses TRBV18 and TRBJ1-2, with D unresolved. Trimming shortened V by 2 bases and J by 3 bases, and 13 bases separated the two germline ends. Germline CDR1 reads KGHSH; CDR2 reads LQKENI. The length of the CDR3 is 15 residues. CDR3 DNA sequence: TGTGCCAGCTCACCAGCTCGGGAAGCCGACTATGGCTACACCTTC. This codes for CASSPAREADYGYTF.

The rearrangement joins TRBV7-2 to TRBJ1-2, with D possibly matching TRBD1 (6 bases). The CDR3 spans 16 residues. Germline loops: CDR1 SGHTA, CDR2 FQGNSA. V was trimmed by 5 bases and J by 4 bases, leaving 20 bases between them. Written as DNA, the CDR3 is TGTGCCAGCAGCGTTAGGACAGACCATTATCCCTATGGCTACACCTTC. Its protein is CASSVRTDHYPYGYTF. The whole variable domain, remainder taken from reference TRBV7-2 and TRBJ1-2, is GAGVSQSPSNKVTEKGKDVELRCDPISGHTALYWYRQSLGQGLEFLIYFQGNSAPDKSGLPSDRFSAERTGGSVSTLTIQRTQQEDSAVYLCASSVRTDHYPYGYTFGSGTRLTVV.

The chain employs TRBV7-2 and TRBJ2-1, with TRBD2 matching over 7 bases. Germline-derived CDR1 and CDR2 are SGHTA and FQGNSA. The CDR3 totals 16 residues. V lost 5 bases and J lost 3; bases outside the gene matches: 10. The CDR3 nucleotides are TGTGCCAGCAGCCGGGGAGGCGGGAGCAACTACAATGAGCAGTTCTTC. It encodes CASSRGGGSNYNEQFF.

The gene calls are TRBV5-6 and TRBJ2-2; D remains unclear. Germline lookup yields CDR1 SGHDT and CDR2 YYEEEE. Trimming pared 4 bases from V and 5 bases from J, leaving 9 bases between. CDR3 size: 13 residues. CDR3 DNA: TGTGCCAGCAGCATGAGACCTACCGGGGAGCTGTTTTTT. Translating it yields CASSMRPTGELFF.

The chain is built from TRBV15 and TRBJ2-5, with D unclear. This CDR3 is built from 13 residues. The V end was cut by 3 bases, the J end by 5 bases, with 10 bases between. The germline V gene encodes CDR1 LNHNV and CDR2 YYDKDF (reference sequence). CDR3 in amino acids: CATSSADSETQYF. CDR3 bases: TGTGCCACCAGCAGTGCCGACTCGGAGACCCAGTACTTC.

V gene TRBV7-2 combines with J gene TRBJ1-1; D gene unclear. Germline V CDR1 and CDR2: SGHTA, FQGNSA. V was cut by 6 bases and J by 0 bases, with 8 bases left in between. CDR3 length: 13 residues. This CDR3 reads CASRLTLNTEAFF. In DNA form, the CDR3 reads TGTGCCAGCAGACTGACCTTGAACACTGAAGCTTTCTTT. The full variable domain, with the rest looked up from reference TRBV7-2 and TRBJ1-1, is GAGVSQSPSNKVTEKGKDVELRCDPISGHTALYWYRQSLGQGLEFLIYFQGNSAPDKSGLPSDRFSAERTGGSVSTLTIQRTQQEDSAVYLCASRLTLNTEAFFGQGTRLTVV.

V is TRBV19 and J is TRBJ2-4; D perhaps matches TRBD1 (7 bases). The CDR3 totals 16 residues. With 6 bases removed from V and 3 bases from J, the gap between germline ends came to 18 bases. Germline-derived CDR1 and CDR2 are LNHDA and SQIVND (reference sequence). The CDR3, as DNA: TGTGCCAGTAGCGAGCGTTACAGGGGAGGCAAAAACATTCAGTACTTC. Amino acids: CASSERYRGGKNIQYF.

With respect to this clone: This CDR3 is also generated by other DNA sequences in the sample. The chain recombines TRBV5-1 with TRBJ1-4; no clear D gene. CDR1 is SGHRS, CDR2 YFSETQ, per germline. The CDR3 has 13 residues. V gave up 0 bases and J gave up 3 bases, with 3 bases separating them. Here the CDR3 reads CASSLVANEKLFF. CDR3 DNA sequence: TGCGCCAGCAGCTTGGTGGCTAATGAAAAACTGTTTTTT. The whole variable domain, filled in from reference TRBV5-1 and TRBJ1-4, reads KAGVTQTPRYLIKTRGQQVTLSCSPISGHRSVSWYQQTPGQGLQFLFEYFSETQRNKGNFPGRFSGRQFSNSRSEMNVSTLELGDSALYLCASSLVANEKLFFGSGTQLSVL.

The rearrangement uses TRBV30 and TRBJ2-3; 8 bases match TRBD1. Per the germline V gene, CDR1 is GTSNPN and CDR2 is SVGIG (reference sequence). This CDR3 contains 16 residues. J lost 3 bases, V lost 2 bases, and 10 bases had no gene match. The CDR3 DNA reads as TGTGCCTGGAGTCGAAACCAGGGGGCATGGACAGATACGCAGTATTTT. This sequence encodes CAWSRNQGAWTDTQYF.

The V and J genes are TRBV7-8 and TRBJ2-3; D gene ambiguous. V dropped 1 base and J dropped 4 bases, with 6 bases sitting between them. In germline, CDR1 is SGHVS, CDR2 FQNEAQ. The CDR3 totals 13 residues. The CDR3 nucleotides read TGTGCCAGCAGCTTAGAGATACCAGATACGCAGTATTTT. It specifies CASSLEIPDTQYF.

There are a few counts of this clone. This sequence joins TRBV7-3 and TRBJ2-2, with no clear D. Trimming removed 1 base from V and 7 bases from J, with 16 bases in between. The length of the CDR3 is 16 residues. Germline CDR1 SGHTA, CDR2 FQGTGA. CDR3 amino acids: CASSLSPTPSHGELFF. The CDR3 DNA reads TGTGCCAGCAGCTTAAGCCCGACCCCAAGTCACGGGGAGCTGTTTTTT. The whole variable domain, filled in from reference TRBV7-3 and TRBJ2-2, reads GAGVSQTPSNKVTEKGKYVELRCDPISGHTALYWYRQSLGQGPEFLIYFQGTGAADDSGLPNDRFFAVRPEGSVSTLKIQRTERGDSAVYLCASSLSPTPSHGELFFGEGSRLTVL.

V usage is TRBV5-4 and J usage is TRBJ2-1, with D perhaps TRBD1 or TRBD2 (5 bases each). Germline-derived CDR1 and CDR2 are SGHNT and YYREEE (reference sequence). This CDR3 spans 13 amino acids. V was clipped by 3 bases and J by 6 bases, with 10 bases between them. The CDR3, as DNA: TGTGCCAGCAGCTCTGGGACCGTCAATGAGCAGTTCTTC. As protein: CASSSGTVNEQFF.

V is TRBV28 and J is TRBJ1-4; D remains ambiguous. Trimming pared 4 bases from V and 0 bases from J, leaving 9 bases between. CDR3 size: 15 residues. CDR1 MDHEN and CDR2 SYDVKM come from the germline V gene. CDR3 DNA sequence: TGTGCCAGCAGTTCTTTGACGGCAACTAATGAAAAACTGTTTTTT. This gives the protein CASSSLTATNEKLFF.

V gene TRBV5-1 combines with J gene TRBJ2-7; TRBD1 matches at 10 bases. This CDR3 is built from 14 residues. The germline CDR1 and CDR2 sequences are SGHRS and YFSETQ. J was trimmed by 5 bases and V by 4 bases; bases with no gene match: 6. The DNA for the CDR3 is TGCGCCAGCAGCCGAAGACAGGGGGCCCACGAGCAGTACTTC. This translates into CASSRRQGAHEQYF.

The chain carries TRBV11-1 and TRBJ2-1; the match to TRBD2 covers 7 bases. V was pared by 5 bases and J by 4 bases, with 11 bases of the junction left unmatched. CDR3 length: 16 residues. From germline, CDR1 is SGHAT and CDR2 FQDESV (reference sequence). The CDR3 nucleotides are TGTGCCAGCAGCACACCAAAGCGGGAATCGTACAATGAGCAGTTCTTC. It encodes CASSTPKRESYNEQFF.

The sample holds one count of this clone. The chain combines TRBV5-1 with TRBJ1-3, with TRBD1 identical over 7 bases. Per germline, CDR1 SGHRS and CDR2 YFSETQ. The CDR3 contains 15 residues. Trimming removed 4 bases from V and 3 bases from J; junction bases left unmatched: 7. In DNA form, the CDR3 reads TGCGCCAGCAGCCCTTCGACAGGGAGTGGAAACACCATATATTTT. It codes for CASSPSTGSGNTIYF.

CDR3 loop: CASSPLAGNTDTQYF. CDR3 DNA sequence: TGTGCCAGCAGCCCCCTAGCGGGAAACACAGATACGCAGTATTTT. The chain carries TRBV2 and TRBJ2-3; 9 bases match TRBD2. Germline CDR1 is SNHLY and CDR2 is FYNNEI. This CDR3 has 15 amino acids. V shed 6 bases, J shed 2 bases, and the junction held 6 bases outside the gene matches. The full variable domain, rest sourced from reference TRBV2 and TRBJ2-3, is EPEVTQTPSHQVTQMGQEVILRCVPISNHLYFYWYRQILGQKVEFLVSFYNNEISEKSEIFDDQFSVERPDGSNFTLKIRSTKLEDSAMYFCASSPLAGNTDTQYFGPGTRLTVL.

This clone is a singleton in its sample. This chain connects TRBV28 to TRBJ2-2; 11 positions match TRBD1. V shed 2 bases, J shed 6 bases, and the junction held 2 bases outside the gene matches. Germline lookup yields CDR1 MDHEN and CDR2 SYDVKM. There are 15 residues in the CDR3. The CDR3 nucleotides read TGTGCCAGCAGTTTAGGGACAGGGGGTCCCGGGGAGCTGTTTTTT. The encoded protein is CASSLGTGGPGELFF.

This clone has a single count. This CDR3 reads CASSGPIGNEQFF. The CDR3 nucleotides read TGTGCCAGCAGTGGCCCGATCGGGAATGAGCAGTTCTTC. V gene TRBV6-1 combines with J gene TRBJ2-1; D unresolved. The CDR3 runs to 13 residues. Germline CDR1 and CDR2: MNHNS and SASEGT. Between the trimmed V and J ends, which lost 4 bases and 7 bases, there was a span of 11 bases.

The count of this clone is one. The chain employs TRBV5-1 and TRBJ2-3, with unresolved D. The CDR3 has 15 amino acids. V dropped 7 bases and J dropped 1 base, with 16 bases sitting between them. CDR1 is SGHRS, CDR2 YFSETQ, per germline. CDR3 amino acids: CASGLGYAGTDTQYF. CDR3 DNA: TGCGCCAGCGGTTTGGGATATGCTGGCACAGATACGCAGTATTTT.